Listed below are T cell receptor beta chains from one sample, sequenced in a study of T cell responses to AZD1222 COVID-19 vaccine. TCRdb's table, derived via immunoSEQ multiplex PCR, lists solely in-frame clones and lacks some. The sample contains about 56,000 clones, 80% to 90% of which appear only once. The specimen was peripheral blood, collected 28 days after the second AZD1222 dose. The receptors originated from an adult who received the AZD1222 COVID-19 vaccine. Each CDR3 is given without its conserved first and last residue.

>TRBV12-3/TRBV12-4
ASSLGSGELF
>TRBV7-8
ASSRLTGEVQNEQF
>TRBV6-5
ASRAPIESGYT
>TRBV18
ASSLTEAYEQY
>TRBV18
ASSPPAGTVRGGYT
>TRBV11-2
ASSFGRGANYGYT
>TRBV29-1
SGLGQGIEQY
>TRBV7-9
ASSWGTGASAEAF
>TRBV7-9
ASSLGTANNYGYT
>TRBV12-3/TRBV12-4
ASSFERTGELF
>TRBV6-2/TRBV6-3
ASSYSKASGSPYEQY
>TRBV28
ASSFDSNQPQH
>TRBV7-7
ASSPGGNSLFEQY
>TRBV10-3
AIAMEGSGQETQY
>TRBV7-9
ASSLAGADTEAF
>TRBV5-1
ASSLVGQYSDTQY
>TRBV3-1/TRBV3-2
ASSRGQGGGYT
>TRBV7-2
ASSLKAGNYNEQF
>TRBV18
ASSPRTDTEAF
>TRBV7-9
ASSSTNYGYT
>TRBV19
ASSWGGTSGSYEQY
>TRBV9
ASSVDPGTYGYT
>TRBV28
ASSSSWMFKAF
>TRBV19
ASRRTGEDYGYT
>TRBV19
ASSRTSGLYNEQF
>TRBV28
ASSLERQGKGEKLF
>TRBV27
ASSIRGLTGEKLF
>TRBV10-3
ATRDRGVYGYT
>TRBV7-9
ASSSDRGQPQH
>TRBV4-2
ASSQGQGGVRNTEAF
>TRBV5-4
ASSLSRNTEAF
>TRBV10-3
AIRISGQMGGATDTQY
>TRBV15
ATARGTGASPLH
>TRBV9
ASSSIGTANEQF
>TRBV27
ASSRDRNTGELF
>TRBV18
ASSPVPGLAGNEQF
>TRBV28
ASSSPDRDQETQY
>TRBV27
ASSSGLAGAFPPMEQY
>TRBV11-2
ASRTSISPYGYT
>TRBV10-3
AISTPGEEGYT
>TRBV5-1
ASRPGGRSTDTQY
>TRBV11-2
ASSLVGRGPYSPLH
>TRBV5-1
ASSRGEITDTQY
>TRBV5-1
ASSTFGAYTEAF
>TRBV4-2
ASSQDPPQATNYGYT
>TRBV6-6
ASTVSSYNSPLH
>TRBV6-6
ASSLKDRMNTEAF
>TRBV4-2
ASSQADGTGGGYGYT
>TRBV7-2
ASSSLEERDSVYEQY
>TRBV15
ATSGGRGKNTEAF
>TRBV24-1
ATSEHGTSGGGEQF
>TRBV19
ASSSRVGGQPQH
>TRBV29-1
SVSRDLNTEAF
>TRBV7-2
ASSWTSGGSYEQY
>TRBV4-1
ASSQDLSGLLF
>TRBV4-3
ASSQDRGNEQY
>TRBV11-2
ASSLDTLAGDRDTQY
>TRBV6-2/TRBV6-3
ASSRGLAGAVRETQY
>TRBV28
ASRSQENEQF